This T cell receptor beta chain stems from a study of monozygotic twins with inflammatory bowel disease (dated by TCRdb to between 2017 and 2020). Turning to the overall study: In total, around 30 monozygotic twin pairs made up the full study: 19 Danish pairs, all IBD-discordant, plus nine German pairs, of which four were IBD-concordant and five were IBD-discordant. Disease-associated traits were sought mainly through comparisons between IBD patients and their genetically identical healthy co-twins within discordant pairs. Each individual had, on average, about 151 000 unique TCRalpha sequences and 181 000 unique TCRbeta sequences available for analysis. Here is what the overall study found, with its caveats: Distinction between different T cell subtypes could not be achieved in the analysis. A decrease in TCRbeta repertoire diversity, as measured by inverse Simpson index, was observed in IBD patients compared with their healthy co-twins. No single strong signal or clonotype linked to IBD turned up in the results, so the idea that one exists was not supported. Because patients received different immunosuppressive treatments, the repertoires may have picked up extra background noise and variability between individuals. Compared with healthy twins, IBD patients shared fewer clonotypes with other individuals, and the difference was most pronounced in patients with signs of disease activity. Repertoire similarity did not differ between concordant and discordant twins, which could be due to limited statistical power.

Spanning cysteine to phenylalanine, the CDR3 consists of 13 amino acids. Only the protein sequence is given. Details on this clonotype: Its antigen remains undetermined.

The receptor library was made with 5' RACE. For each TCR library, approximately 3.5 ug of total RNA was used. For each sample, cDNA was synthesized in eight separate reactions using SMARTScribe reverse transcriptase. During cDNA synthesis, unique molecular identifiers containing a 6-nucleotide sample barcode were introduced by template switching. Two nested PCRs of roughly 16 and 10 cycles amplified the TCRalpha and TCRbeta cDNA, and bead purification followed each PCR. Before amplification, the cDNA was both treated with uracil DNA-glycosylase and purified with the QIAquick PCR purification kit. In the second PCR, Illumina TruSeq-compatible adapters and sample-specific barcodes were added. TapeStation and Qubit were used to check library quality and concentration, and 5 to 6.5 ng of each library was pooled. Pooled libraries were sequenced on an Illumina HiSeq2500 single-index Rapid Run with 2 x 100 bp reads and custom sequencing primers. Concerning the study's data processing: MiGEC version 1.2.6 was used for UMI-based consensus assembly, which corrected PCR and sequencing errors. MiXCR version 2.1.1 handled V(D)J alignment, clonotype assembly and CDR3 extraction. To normalise gene usage, clonotype sharing and MAIT/NKT TCR abundance, the analysis used the top 1000, 10 000 and 20 000 clonotypes per sample. After downsampling to 27 000 UMIs, diversity was calculated as the inverse Simpson index using the vegan R package. Statistical testing used paired Mann-Whitney U tests on the discordant twin pairs and applied Benjamini-Hochberg correction for multiple testing. TCRdb reprocessed the reads and lists each CDR3 protein sequence as a single entry, with no DNA. In this record, the V and J calls reflect TCRdb's handling and not the investigators' own analysis. The sample's clone listing holds a few hundred thousand distinct CDR3 sequences. The ten largest clones represent roughly 1.7% of the sample.

A roughly 2.7 ml peripheral blood sample was drawn into PAXgene tubes per donor and stored at -80°C. Total RNA was isolated from whole blood with the PAXgene blood miRNA kit on an automated QIAcube, without T cell sorting. Deep TCRalpha and TCRbeta repertoire profiling with unique molecular barcoding was performed on peripheral blood of monozygotic twin pairs concordant or discordant for inflammatory bowel disease. Smoking habits were recorded for all twin pairs, with individuals classified as current, former or never smokers. The receptor was derived from a human donor with ulcerative colitis or Crohn's disease, or a healthy co-twin of an affected twin (not recorded which). Material: blood. The sequence is built from TRBV12-3 or TRBV12-4 and TRBJ1-5; TCRdb's assignment of TRBD1 cannot be checked, as there is no DNA. This receptor carries the CDR3 CASSLWKDQPQHF.